This T cell receptor (beta chain) is drawn from a study of cytomegalovirus exposure and HLA in healthy donors. Primers for the PCR totalled 60 Vbeta and 13 Jbeta. Here immunoSEQ multiplex PCR was the method, and the copy in TCRdb shows in-frame clones only, minus some. The record lists 150,000 to 200,000 clones, of which the ten most abundant hold over 1%. CDR3 length: 15 amino acids. V lost 5 bases, J lost 4 bases, and 5 bases stayed unmatched. The germline V gene has CDR1 SGHAT and CDR2 FQNNGV. A remark on this clone: Antigen specificity is unknown.

Study outcomes and limitations: Links to common viral pathogens appeared, in a later analysis, for several of the most significant clusters.

This receptor was obtained from a woman aged 55-69 years in good health and CMV-seronegative. This chain connects TRBV11-2 to TRBJ2-3; the match to TRBD2 covers 11 bases. The sequencing input was PBMCs. The CDR3 DNA reads TGTGCCAGCAGCCTCCTAGCGGGGGGCGCAGATACGCAGTATTTT. Translating gives CASSLLAGGADTQYF.